Presented here are 6 T cell receptor beta chains from one specimen sequenced in a study of tumor-infiltrating lymphocytes in primary liver carcinoma. TCR beta cDNA came from about 500 ng total RNA, primed with a constant-region primer. Sequencing libraries for TCR beta derived from three nested multiplex PCR rounds that used slightly modified ARM-PCR. Both of the initial two PCR rounds ran for nine to ten cycles and employed TRBV1-TRBV30 forward primers alongside a C-beta reverse primer. TCRdb used MiXCR to reprocess the multiplex PCR reads, holding one entry per CDR3 protein. The sample contains about 21,000 distinct CDR3 sequences, around 79% of which appear only once. Extraction of RNA together with DNA used about 17-30 mg of unsorted bulk tissue. The sample was liver tumor tissue from sampling region 1. As for subset: tumor region T1, superior pole. These receptors were collected from a woman aged 25 to 39 with primary liver carcinoma and hepatitis B virus infection.

The rearrangement joins TRBV6-5 to TRBJ2-2; 8 bases line up with TRBD1. V was pared by 10 bases and J by 5 bases, with 12 bases of the junction left unmatched. This CDR3 is 15 amino acids long. Germline assignment: CDR1 MNHEY and CDR2 SVGAGI. For the CDR3, the DNA is TGTGCCATCGGTCCGCGGACAGGGTTTACCGGGGAGCTGTTTTTT. This sequence encodes CAIGPRTGFTGELFF.

With respect to this clonotype: Lacking the conserved final phenylalanine or tryptophan, this CDR3 likely reflects a read error. The genes are TRBV10-3 and TRBJ2-5; the D is unclear. Trimming took 0 bases from V and 2 from J, leaving 10 bases between them. Germline lookup yields CDR1 ENHRY and CDR2 SYGVKD. The CDR3 is 15 amino acids. The CDR3 protein is CAISESAIRQETQYL. In nucleotides, the CDR3 is TGTGCCATCAGTGAGTCAGCTATCAGACAAGAGACCCAGTACCTC.

About this clonotype: Mismatch with germline at one junction end may stem from a read error. The rearrangement uses TRBV6-1 and TRBJ2-2; the D call may be TRBD1 or TRBD2 (6 bases each). Looked up from germline, CDR1 is MNHNS and CDR2 is SASEGT. This CDR3 has 19 amino acids. Here the CDR3 reads CASSVTLPGGAANTWELFF. Here the CDR3 DNA reads TGTGCTAGCAGTGTAACCCTTCCCGGGGGCGCCGCGAACACCTGGGAGCTGTTTTTT.

The chain employs TRBV11-1 and TRBJ2-1; a possible D gene is TRBD1 (6 bases). The CDR3 length is 15 residues. The germline CDR1 and CDR2 sequences are SGHAT and FQDESV (reference sequence). V shed 6 bases and J shed 2 bases, with 14 bases lying between them. The CDR3: CASSPRQAPYNEQFF. The CDR3 region has the DNA TGTGCCAGCAGTCCGAGACAGGCCCCCTACAATGAGCAGTTCTTC.

In its sample, this clonotype was seen once. At one end, the junction sequence differs from germline, possibly due to a read error. J is TRBJ1-4 and V is TRBV4-3; D is unclear. CDR1 is LGHNA and CDR2 is YSLEER in the germline V gene. The CDR3 is 17 amino acids. CDR3 region: CVSSQDRIMRWNEKLFF. The CDR3 coding sequence is TGCGTCAGCAGCCAAGATCGTATTATGAGATGGAATGAAAAACTGTTTTTC.

The chain recombines TRBV4-3 with TRBJ2-3, with D hard to call. In germline, CDR1 is LGHNA, CDR2 YSLEER. CDR3 length: 16 amino acids. Trimming removed 0 bases at V and 7 bases at J, with 17 bases between. CDR3 sequence (DNA): TGCGCCAGCAGCCAAGATTTTGCTGGAGCCAGGTATACGCAGTATTTT. Protein: CASSQDFAGARYTQYF.